The 27 T cell receptor beta chains given below trace back to one sample, sequenced in a study of CD8+ T cells in alopecia areata. As the sequencing template, cDNA was produced by extracting RNA and reverse transcribing it. TCRdb keeps only in-frame clones here, not all; method: immunoSEQ multiplex PCR. The sample lists under 75,000 clones; approximately 43% were seen once. This material consisted of CD8+ T cells sorted from blood, taken at week 0. These receptors all come from a human donor with alopecia areata.

Remarks on this clone: This sequence is one base from a far larger clone and is likely a read error. CDR3 nucleotide sequence: TGTGCCTGGAGTGGGCCGGGACTTGTGGGTTACAATGAGCAGTACTTC. This gives the protein CAWSGPGLVGYNEQYF. The chain employs TRBV30 and TRBJ2-7, with D possibly matching TRBD2 (6 bases). There are 16 residues in the CDR3. The V end was cut by 1 base, the J end by 7 bases, with 23 bases between. CDR1 is GTSNPN, CDR2 SVGIG, per germline (reference sequence).

The rearrangement links TRBV29-1 to TRBJ2-5; D unclear. V was pared by 0 bases and J by 6 bases, with 5 bases between. The CDR3 spans 11 residues. Germline loops: CDR1 SQVTM, CDR2 ANQGSEA. CDR3 protein: CSVEERKTQYF. DNA of the CDR3: TGCAGCGTTGAAGAGAGGAAGACCCAGTACTTC.

The J gene is TRBJ2-1, the V gene TRBV5-4, with D hard to call. The CDR3 is 12 amino acids. V was clipped by 4 bases and J by 6 bases, with 8 bases between them. Germline assignment: CDR1 SGHNT and CDR2 YYREEE (reference sequence). The CDR3 loop reads CASSLRANEQFF. The CDR3, as DNA: TGTGCCAGCAGCCTAAGAGCCAATGAGCAGTTCTTC.

This clone was counted between two and nine times. Other DNA variants within this sample encode the same CDR3. The rearrangement joins TRBV29-1 to TRBJ2-1, with D possibly TRBD1 on 5 matching bases. The CDR3 covers 11 residues. Germline V lookup: CDR1 SQVTM, CDR2 ANQGSEA. Trimming left V 6 bases short and J 4 bases short, with 7 bases between. CDR3 amino acids: CSVDSYNEQFF. CDR3 sequence (DNA): TGCAGCGTAGACAGTTACAATGAGCAGTTCTTC.

The chain links TRBV30 to TRBJ2-7; D might be TRBD1 or TRBD2, each matching 5 bases. CDR1 GTSNPN and CDR2 SVGIG come from the germline V gene (reference sequence). The CDR3 contains 14 residues. V was cut by 3 bases and J by 0 bases, with 12 bases left in between. The CDR3 loop is CAWRVPGSSYEQYF. CDR3 in DNA: TGTGCCTGGAGGGTCCCAGGGAGCTCCTACGAGCAGTACTTC.

This clone came up a few times. The chain couples TRBV11-2 to TRBJ2-5; no definite D call. Germline V CDR1 and CDR2: SGHAT, FQNNGV. The CDR3 is 12 amino acids. The ends were cut back, 5 bases at V and 0 bases at J, with 4 bases in the middle. The CDR3 sequence: CASSPYQETQYF. DNA of the CDR3: TGTGCCAGCAGCCCTTACCAAGAGACCCAGTACTTC.

The rearrangement uses TRBV2 and TRBJ2-7, with 7 nucleotides matching TRBD1. Germline V gene data show CDR1 as SNHLY and CDR2 as FYNNEI. This CDR3 has 14 residues. V was clipped by 4 bases and J by 3 bases; unmatched bases: 6. The CDR3 nucleotides are TGTGCCAGCAGTGCGGCAGGGGGAGACTACGAGCAGTACTTC. Residues: CASSAAGGDYEQYF. Full variable domain (missing parts from reference TRBV2 and TRBJ2-7): EPEVTQTPSHQVTQMGQEVILRCVPISNHLYFYWYRQILGQKVEFLVSFYNNEISEKSEIFDDQFSVERPDGSNFTLKIRSTKLEDSAMYFCASSAAGGDYEQYFGPGTRLTVT.

Sample share makes this clone medium-sized (0.01 to 0.1%). This rearrangement joins TRBV25-1 to TRBJ2-1; TRBD2 is a possible D gene (6 bases). Deletions cut 7 bases from V and 0 bases from J, with 16 bases between. Germline CDR1 is MGHDK and CDR2 is SYGVNS. This CDR3 comprises 16 residues. As DNA, the CDR3 is TGTGCCAGCACGGTAGGAGGGAGCCTCTCCTACAATGAGCAGTTCTTC. Residues: CASTVGGSLSYNEQFF.

The V and J genes are TRBV28 and TRBJ2-7, with a weak D call TRBD2 (5 bases). CDR3 length: 12 amino acids. The germline CDR1 and CDR2 sequences are MDHEN and SYDVKM. The CDR3 DNA follows: TGTACCACTGGGGAGAACTCCTACGAGCAGTACTTC. It is translated as CTTGENSYEQYF. Full variable domain (rest looked up from reference TRBV28 and TRBJ2-7): DVKVTQSSRYLVKRTGEKVFLECVQDMDHENMFWYRQDPGLGLRLIYFSYDVKMKEKGDIPEGYSVSREKKERFSLILESASTNQTSMYLCTTGENSYEQYFGPGTRLTVT.

This clone was seen once. The gene calls are TRBV25-1 and TRBJ2-5, with TRBD1 matching over 7 bases. The CDR3 sequence is 14 residues long. With V trimmed by 4 bases and J by 1 base, 3 bases remained unmatched. The germline gives CDR1 MGHDK, CDR2 SYGVNS. This chain's CDR3 is CASSGDSLQETQYF. The DNA for the CDR3 is TGTGCCAGCAGTGGGGACAGCCTCCAAGAGACCCAGTACTTC.

This rearrangement joins TRBV2 to TRBJ2-1; 9 bases line up with TRBD2. Germline loops: CDR1 SNHLY, CDR2 FYNNEI. This CDR3 spans 15 amino acids. With 4 bases clipped from V and 1 base from J, the junction kept 2 bases outside the gene matches. The CDR3 DNA sequence: TGTGCCAGCAGTGGCGGGAGGGCTTCCTACAATGAGCAGTTCTTC. This translates into CASSGGRASYNEQFF.

The chain uses TRBV6-5 and TRBJ1-4; TRBD1 is a possible D gene (5 bases). CDR3 length: 15 amino acids. Trimming left V 6 bases short and J 8 bases short, with 19 bases between. Germline CDR1 reads MNHEY; CDR2 reads SVGAGI. The CDR3 loop is CASSSTIGQGEKLFF. The CDR3 DNA follows: TGTGCCAGCAGCTCCACCATAGGGCAGGGAGAAAAACTGTTTTTT.

This rearrangement joins TRBV25-1 to TRBJ2-7; no clear D. Germline CDR1 and CDR2: MGHDK and SYGVNS. This CDR3 is 12 amino acids long. Trimming shortened V by 7 bases and J by 6 bases, and 13 bases separated the two germline ends. The CDR3 DNA reads TGTGCCAGCAAGTCGGAAAGCGCCGAGCAGTACTTC. It codes for CASKSESAEQYF.

CDR3 loop: CSAPEGYEQYF. The CDR3 DNA follows: TGCAGTGCTCCCGAAGGGTACGAGCAGTACTTC. The gene calls are TRBV20-1 and TRBJ2-7; D is uncertain. This CDR3 is built from 11 residues. From germline, CDR1 is DFQATT and CDR2 SNEGSKA (reference sequence). Trimming left V 5 bases short and J 4 bases short, with 9 bases between.

The gene calls are TRBV7-9 and TRBJ1-1; possibly TRBD1 for D (5 bases). Looked up from germline, CDR1 is SEHNR and CDR2 is FQNEAQ (reference sequence). The V gene lost 5 bases and the J gene lost 4 bases, with 17 bases spanning the gap. CDR3 length equals 15 residues. The DNA of the CDR3 is TGTGCCAGCAGCCTGGGGCCAGGAACGAGCACTGAAGCTTTCTTT. As protein: CASSLGPGTSTEAFF.

The gene calls are TRBV7-2 and TRBJ2-7; TRBD1 matches 9 bases. This CDR3 has 13 amino acids. Germline CDR1 SGHTA, CDR2 FQGNSA. Trimming took 3 bases from V and 5 from J; bases not matched to a gene: 2. The CDR3 coding sequence is TGTGCCAGCAGCTTCGGACAGGGGAACGAGCAGTACTTC. This gives the protein CASSFGQGNEQYF.

The rearrangement uses TRBV30 and TRBJ1-1; 11 nucleotides agree with TRBD1. V lost 3 bases, J lost 11 bases, and 11 bases stayed unmatched. There are 14 residues in the CDR3. The germline CDR1 and CDR2 sequences are GTSNPN and SVGIG (reference sequence). CDR3 loop: CAWRTGTGGEKAFF. CDR3 sequence (DNA): TGTGCCTGGAGGACCGGGACAGGGGGAGAGAAGGCTTTCTTT.

The V call is TRBV9, the J call TRBJ2-1; 11 bases are a match to TRBD2. CDR3 length: 16 residues. Germline-derived CDR1 and CDR2 are SGDLS and YYNGEE. J lost 2 bases, V lost 3 bases, and 4 bases had no gene match. DNA for the CDR3: TGTGCCAGCAGCGGCACTAGCGGGAGTACCTACAATGAGCAGTTCTTC. Protein sequence: CASSGTSGSTYNEQFF.

V and J are TRBV14 and TRBJ2-5, with D hard to call. Looked up from germline, CDR1 is SGHDN and CDR2 is FVKESK. V lost 5 bases and J lost 7, with 8 bases in between. The CDR3 is 11 residues long. The CDR3 region is CASSDPGTQYF. In nucleotides, the CDR3 is TGTGCCAGCAGCGACCCGGGGACCCAGTACTTC.

This sequence joins TRBV6-4 and TRBJ2-2; D call uncertain. This CDR3 has 15 amino acids. Germline CDR1 reads MRHNA; CDR2 reads SNTAGT. Trimming removed 0 bases from V and 3 bases from J, with 8 bases in between. Here the CDR3 DNA reads TGTGCCAGCAGTGACTCCGCAGGAGACACCGGGGAGCTGTTTTTT. The encoded protein is CASSDSAGDTGELFF.

V is TRBV4-2 and J is TRBJ2-7; 11 bases match TRBD2. In germline, CDR1 is LGHNA, CDR2 YNFKEQ. J lost 3 bases, V lost 4 bases, and 5 bases had no gene match. This CDR3 spans 15 amino acids. In nucleotides, the CDR3 is TGTGCCAGCAGCCCCGCGACTAGCGGGGACTACGAGCAGTACTTC. This encodes CASSPATSGDYEQYF.

The rearrangement uses TRBV29-1 and TRBJ2-7; TRBD2 matches 10 bases. Germline lookup yields CDR1 SQVTM and CDR2 ANQGSEA. V gave up 4 bases and J gave up 4 bases; unmatched junction bases: 13. CDR3 length equals 16 residues. Here the CDR3 DNA reads TGCAGCGTTGTTGGGATGGCTAGCGGGAGAATTTACGAGCAGTACTTC. It translates to CSVVGMASGRIYEQYF.

The chain employs TRBV29-1 and TRBJ2-4; 10 bases map to TRBD2. The V gene's germline CDR1 is SQVTM and CDR2 ANQGSEA. CDR3 size: 15 residues. V was pared by 5 bases and J by 0 bases, with 4 bases of the junction left unmatched. CDR3 loop: CSVFGTSVAKNIQYF. CDR3 coding DNA: TGCAGCGTTTTCGGGACTAGCGTAGCCAAAAACATTCAGTACTTC.

J is TRBJ2-7 and V is TRBV28; 8 bases are a match to TRBD1. Germline V gene lookup returns CDR1 MDHEN and CDR2 SYDVKM. This CDR3 has 14 residues. V was clipped by 4 bases and J by 5 bases; unmatched bases: 7. The CDR3 protein is CASSWAGGINEQYF. As DNA, the CDR3 is TGTGCCAGCAGTTGGGCAGGGGGCATCAACGAGCAGTACTTC.

In this sample, this clone turned up a few times. The chain combines TRBV15 with TRBJ2-7; TRBD1 agrees at 8 bases. This CDR3 contains 14 residues. Trimming at V came to 4 bases and at J to 3 bases, leaving 5 bases not matched to a gene. The germline V gene encodes CDR1 LNHNV and CDR2 YYDKDF (reference sequence). CDR3 loop: CATSITGTGYEQYF. CDR3 coding DNA: TGTGCCACCAGCATTACCGGGACAGGCTACGAGCAGTACTTC.

This chain joins TRBV19 and TRBJ2-7, with TRBD1 matching over 8 bases. The CDR3 is made up of 12 amino acids. The V and J ends lost 7 bases and 5 bases, in that order; junction bases with no gene match: 4. CDR1 LNHDA and CDR2 SQIVND come from the germline V gene (reference sequence). CDR3 sequence (DNA): TGTGCCAGTACCTCGACAGGGGACGAGCAGTACTTC. Its translation is CASTSTGDEQYF.

The chain employs TRBV29-1 and TRBJ2-7; tentative D call: TRBD1 (5 bases). The CDR3 sequence is 11 residues long. The germline V gene has CDR1 SQVTM and CDR2 ANQGSEA. Trimming shortened V by 6 bases and J by 4 bases, and 10 bases separated the two germline ends. CDR3 protein: CSVLYRYEQYF. In DNA form, the CDR3 reads TGCAGCGTCCTGTACAGGTACGAGCAGTACTTC.